These T cell receptor beta chains were read from a single sample in a study of shared clonotypes between healthy human individuals. Libraries were prepared by immunoSEQ multiplex PCR; TCRdb keeps only in-frame clonotypes and omits some of them. The sample holds more than 2 million clones, more than 90% seen once. The specimen sequenced was naive CD4+ T cells sorted from blood. The source of these receptors is a man between 18 and 35 years old in good health. Each CDR3 is given without its conserved first and last residue.

TRBJ1-1,TRBV18,ASSPRTDHTEAF
TRBJ1-2,TRBV10-3,AISESLLNRGDGYT
TRBJ1-2,TRBV27,ASRGLIGYT
TRBJ2-3,TRBV4-1,ASSQDRASTDTQY
TRBJ1-6,TRBV27,ASGYPLH
TRBJ1-1,TRBV30,AFMGHNGAEAF
TRBJ1-6,TRBV9,ASSDPLGRTDRGSPLH
TRBJ1-1,TRBV7-9,ASSKTGVNTEAF
TRBJ2-5,TRBV6-5,ASGGQGAWETQY
TRBJ1-1,TRBV14,ASSPGPGQGQYKNTEAF
TRBJ2-2,TRBV11-3,ASSSTGTSITGELF
TRBJ1-2,TRBV6-6,ASSYGGQGEGYT
TRBJ2-7,TRBV7-6,ASSPTSTAGYEQY
TRBJ2-7,TRBV11-2,ASSFGGAKDEQY
TRBJ2-2,TRBV7-3,ASSRTLAGRTGELF